This section outlines one TCR beta chain sequence together with its context. These data belong to a study of blood T cell repertoires in COVID-19. Study-level information: The analysed material was cDNA or gDNA that came from T cells, B-cell-depleted T cells, or PBMCs.

Profiling relied on immunoSEQ multiplex PCR, and the TCRdb table lists in-frame clones only, not all of them. The sample gives 250,000 to 300,000 clones, 85% of which show up once; 4.5% to 6% is in the top ten. This CDR3 is 13 amino acids long. Germline lookup yields CDR1 MNHEY and CDR2 SVGAGI. Trimming pared 4 bases from V and 8 bases from J, leaving 14 bases between. This clonotype was sampled from a man aged 50 to 59 with active or convalescent COVID-19. The sample was peripheral blood. This rearrangement joins TRBV6-5 to TRBJ1-2, with D perhaps TRBD1 (5 bases). CDR3 residues: CASSLVREGGYTF. The CDR3 DNA reads as TGTGCCAGCAGTTTGGTCAGGGAGGGCGGCTACACCTTC.